One and the same sample provided the 31 T cell receptor beta chains below, sequenced in a study of T-cell memory formation after mild COVID-19. TCRdb reprocessed the 5' RACE reads with MiXCR, giving one entry per CDR3 protein. Of about 110,000 distinct CDR3 sequences in the sample, 22% were seen once. What was sequenced was PBMCs or a T cell subset sorted from them (not recorded which). The receptors shown here come from a young man who had mild COVID-19 (a few samples of this study predate the infection). Cell type and time point are not known.

This chain links TRBV7-3 with TRBJ2-1; 10 bases map to TRBD2. Germline CDR1 is SGHTA and CDR2 is FQGTGA. Trimming took 5 bases from V and 1 from J; bases not matched to a gene: 2. The CDR3 spans 15 residues. CDR3 loop: CASSELAGSYNEQFF. CDR3 nucleotide sequence: TGTGCCAGCAGCGAACTAGCGGGGTCCTACAATGAGCAGTTCTTC.

The chain couples TRBV7-9 to TRBJ2-5; TRBD1 agrees at 10 bases. The CDR3 loop spans 16 amino acids. J lost 4 bases, V lost 4 bases, and 9 bases had no gene match. Germline CDR1 SEHNR, CDR2 FQNEAQ (reference sequence). The CDR3 protein is CASSSDRGRVGETQYF. The CDR3 nucleotides are TGTGCCAGCAGCTCCGACAGGGGGCGCGTGGGAGAGACCCAGTACTTC.

This clonotype was found a few times. CDR3 region: CASSLRGSIGETQYF. CDR3 nucleotide sequence: TGTGCCAGCAGCTTACGCGGTAGCATCGGAGAGACCCAGTACTTC. The chain employs TRBV7-9 and TRBJ2-5; D remains unclear. Germline loops: CDR1 SEHNR, CDR2 FQNEAQ (reference sequence). Trimming cost V 2 bases and J 4 bases, with 14 bases left between them. The CDR3 extends over 15 amino acids.

This clonotype was recorded a few times. The chain recombines TRBV5-1 with TRBJ2-5; TRBD2 might be the D (6 bases). V lost 8 bases and J lost 0, with 14 bases in between. This CDR3 is built from 14 residues. From germline, CDR1 is SGHRS and CDR2 YFSETQ. CDR3 sequence: CASRDRGNQETQYF. The DNA for the CDR3 is TGCGCCAGTAGAGATCGGGGGAACCAAGAGACCCAGTACTTC.

This clonotype has just one count. The chain carries TRBV24-1 and TRBJ2-5, with TRBD1 matching over 7 bases. The germline gives CDR1 KGHDR, CDR2 SFDVKD. V gave up 5 bases and J gave up 3 bases; unmatched junction bases: 5. The CDR3 runs to 14 residues. In DNA, the CDR3 is TGTGCCACCAGTGCTCCCGGGACAGAAGAGACCCAGTACTTC. This gives the protein CATSAPGTEETQYF.

This chain links TRBV18 with TRBJ2-2, with a tentative D call TRBD2 (5 bases). Between the trimmed V and J ends, which lost 5 bases and 3 bases, there was a span of 22 bases. CDR1 KGHSH and CDR2 LQKENI come from the germline V gene. CDR3 length equals 18 residues. CDR3 DNA sequence: TGTGCCAGCTCATTCCCCGGGCTTCGGGGTCACGACACCGGGGAGCTGTTTTTT. Translating gives CASSFPGLRGHDTGELFF.

A few counts support this clonotype. This rearrangement joins TRBV7-6 to TRBJ1-1; 9 bases match TRBD1. Germline trimming cut 5 bases from V and 6 bases from J; bases unmatched to any gene: 10. CDR1 is SGHVS and CDR2 is FNYEAQ in the germline V gene. This CDR3 is built from 15 residues. CDR3 sequence reads: CASSPGTGKRAEAFF. The CDR3 DNA is TGTGCCAGCAGCCCCGGGACAGGGAAGAGGGCTGAAGCTTTCTTT.

This clonotype was counted ten times or more. V and J are TRBV5-1 and TRBJ2-1, with TRBD2 matching over 8 bases. The germline CDR1 and CDR2 sequences are SGHRS and YFSETQ. The CDR3 runs 14 residues. Trimming removed 5 bases from V and 8 bases from J; junction bases left unmatched: 9. CDR3 region: CASRDRGGLDEQFF. The CDR3 region has the DNA TGCGCCAGCAGGGACCGGGGGGGCCTCGATGAGCAGTTCTTC.

This chain links TRBV6-2 or TRBV6-3 with TRBJ1-1, with D possibly matching TRBD1 (6 bases). The CDR3 runs to 15 residues. Germline CDR1 reads MNHEY; CDR2 reads SVGEGT. V shed 8 bases and J shed 0 bases, with 16 bases lying between them. The CDR3 region has the DNA TGTGCCAGCCGATACGACAGGAGGATGAACACTGAAGCTTTCTTT. Protein: CASRYDRRMNTEAFF.

The chain links TRBV7-8 to TRBJ2-1, with TRBD1 matching 7 bases. The germline gives CDR1 SGHVS, CDR2 FQNEAQ. V shed 6 bases, J shed 4 bases, and the junction held 15 bases outside the gene matches. CDR3 length equals 17 residues. CDR3 sequence: CASRSSSGTVSYNEQFF. The CDR3 DNA reads as TGTGCCAGCAGATCATCTTCCGGGACAGTCTCTTACAATGAGCAGTTCTTC.

The sample holds a few counts of this clonotype. The rearrangement joins TRBV29-1 to TRBJ1-2; 10 bases fit TRBD1. Trimming cost V 6 bases and J 3 bases; bases outside gene matches: 4. CDR1 and CDR2 from the germline V gene are SQVTM and ANQGSEA. The CDR3 runs to 13 residues. CDR3 protein: CSVGTGVDYGYTF. CDR3 coding DNA: TGCAGCGTAGGGACAGGGGTCGACTATGGCTACACCTTC.

The sample holds many counts of this clonotype. The V gene is TRBV10-1, the J gene TRBJ2-3; D remains unclear. The V end was cut by 4 bases, the J end by 2 bases, with 7 bases between. CDR3 length: 13 amino acids. From germline, CDR1 is WNHNN and CDR2 SYGVQD (reference sequence). The CDR3 DNA follows: TGCGCCAGCAGTGCCGGTCTCACAGATACGCAGTATTTT. Translation: CASSAGLTDTQYF.

The chain links TRBV6-1 to TRBJ1-1; a possible D gene is TRBD1 (6 bases). V was trimmed by 4 bases and J by 9 bases, leaving 15 bases between them. CDR1 and CDR2 from the germline V gene are MNHNS and SASEGT. The CDR3 is 13 residues long. CDR3 sequence (DNA): TGTGCCAGCAGTGGCAACAGGGTCCCCCAAGCTTTCTTT. Protein sequence: CASSGNRVPQAFF.

The chain recombines TRBV7-9 with TRBJ2-1; D is perhaps TRBD2 (5 bases). The V gene lost 8 bases and the J gene lost 1 base, with 18 bases spanning the gap. The CDR3 consists of 16 residues. From germline, CDR1 is SEHNR and CDR2 FQNEAQ (reference sequence). CDR3 nucleotides: TGTGCCAGCCGCCCGGGCCCCGGGGAATCCTACAATGAGCAGTTCTTC. This gives the protein CASRPGPGESYNEQFF.

This clonotype has more than one count but fewer than ten. V is TRBV9 and J is TRBJ2-3; tentatively, D is TRBD1 (5 bases). From germline, CDR1 is SGDLS and CDR2 YYNGEE. The CDR3 runs to 15 residues. V shed 4 bases and J shed 1 base, with 13 bases lying between them. The CDR3 reads CASSPPAQGTDTQYF. The CDR3 region has the DNA TGTGCCAGCAGCCCTCCGGCACAGGGCACAGATACGCAGTATTTT.

This clonotype was detected only a few times. This chain links TRBV12-3 or TRBV12-4 with TRBJ2-7; D is ambiguous. The CDR3 has 12 residues. Trimming stripped 7 bases from V and 7 bases from J, with 14 bases between. CDR3 sequence (DNA): TGTGCCAGCACACTATACTTTTGGGAGCAGTACTTC. Amino acid sequence: CASTLYFWEQYF.

The table lists this clonotype with a few counts. CDR3 sequence: CASRGLPNEQFF. The CDR3, as DNA: TGCGCCAGCAGGGGACTTCCCAATGAGCAGTTCTTC. This chain connects TRBV4-1 to TRBJ2-1; weak D call: TRBD2 (6 bases). V lost 6 bases to trimming and J lost 6 bases, with 9 bases between them. The germline gives CDR1 MGHRA, CDR2 YSYEKL. The CDR3 totals 12 residues.

This clonotype was recorded many times. The rearrangement links TRBV19 to TRBJ1-2; no firm D call. Trimming shortened V by 7 bases and J by 7 bases, and 7 bases separated the two germline ends. There are 10 residues in the CDR3. Looked up from germline, CDR1 is LNHDA and CDR2 is SQIVND (reference sequence). The CDR3 sequence is CASKGGGYTF. The CDR3, as DNA: TGTGCCAGTAAGGGAGGTGGCTACACCTTC.

The rearrangement uses TRBV7-6 and TRBJ2-3; D may be TRBD2 (6 bases). Trimming removed 2 bases from V and 4 bases from J, with 13 bases in between. The CDR3 length is 15 residues. Germline V CDR1 and CDR2: SGHVS, FNYEAQ. For the CDR3, the DNA is TGTGCCAGCAGCTTACTCGGGGGTCCCCCAGATACGCAGTATTTT. Translation gives CASSLLGGPPDTQYF.

In this sample, this clonotype turned up a few times. The chain links TRBV11-3 to TRBJ2-3, with 10 bases aligning to TRBD2. The ends lost 3 bases at V and 4 bases at J; junction bases unmatched: 4. Germline CDR1 and CDR2: SGHNT and YENEEA. This CDR3 region has 15 residues. In nucleotides, the CDR3 is TGTGCCAGCAGCTTGGGAGCGGGGGGGCCAGATACGCAGTATTTT. Translation gives CASSLGAGGPDTQYF.

V gene TRBV7-8 combines with J gene TRBJ1-1, with 7 positions matching TRBD1. This CDR3 has 14 residues. J was trimmed by 0 bases and V by 4 bases; bases with no gene match: 2. The germline gives CDR1 SGHVS, CDR2 FQNEAQ. CDR3 region: CASSSGQLNTEAFF. CDR3 DNA: TGTGCCAGCAGCTCGGGACAGTTGAACACTGAAGCTTTCTTT.

The chain joins TRBV6-1 to TRBJ2-7, with 8 positions matching TRBD1. V was clipped by 2 bases and J by 6 bases; unmatched bases: 6. CDR1 and CDR2 from the germline V gene are MNHNS and SASEGT. The CDR3 sequence is 14 residues long. The CDR3 loop reads CASSELGQGAEQYF. The CDR3 DNA is TGTGCCAGCAGTGAATTGGGGCAGGGGGCCGAGCAGTACTTC.

This clonotype was picked up a small number of times. The J gene is TRBJ2-1, the V gene TRBV5-1; 13 nucleotides match TRBD2. CDR3 size: 17 residues. With 6 bases clipped from V and 0 bases from J, the junction kept 6 bases outside the gene matches. Germline CDR1 reads SGHRS; CDR2 reads YFSETQ. CDR3: CASTRTSGGGSYNEQFF. In DNA form, the CDR3 reads TGCGCCAGCACGCGGACTAGCGGGGGAGGCTCCTACAATGAGCAGTTCTTC.

This clonotype came up a few times. This chain connects TRBV29-1 to TRBJ2-7; a weak D match, TRBD1 (6 bases). V lost 4 bases, J lost 2 bases, and 15 bases lay in between. CDR3 length: 14 amino acids. Germline loops: CDR1 SQVTM, CDR2 ANQGSEA. The CDR3 DNA reads TGCAGCGTTGTTCGGTCGGACAGACCCTACGAGCAGTACGTC. It yields the protein CSVVRSDRPYEQYV.

This chain's CDR3 is CASGPWQFNQPQHF. The CDR3 DNA follows: TGTGCCAGCGGCCCCTGGCAGTTCAATCAGCCCCAGCATTTT. The chain combines TRBV27 with TRBJ1-5; D gene ambiguous. The germline V and J ends were trimmed by 8 bases and 3 bases, with 14 bases remaining between them. The germline gives CDR1 MNHEY, CDR2 SMNVEV (reference sequence). The CDR3 is 14 amino acids.

This rearrangement joins TRBV7-9 to TRBJ2-1; D uncertain. In germline, CDR1 is SEHNR, CDR2 FQNEAQ (reference sequence). V lost 1 base and J lost 10, with 14 bases in between. The CDR3 consists of 14 residues. In nucleotides, the CDR3 is TGTGCCAGCAGCTTAGTAGTGTTGGTGGCCGAGCAGTTCTTC. This translates into CASSLVVLVAEQFF.

This clonotype was picked up a small number of times. This chain joins TRBV7-2 and TRBJ1-1; no reliable D call. The CDR3 sequence is 13 residues long. Germline V lookup: CDR1 SGHTA, CDR2 FQGNSA. Trimming cost V 3 bases and J 3 bases, with 8 bases left between them. CDR3 coding DNA: TGTGCCAGCAGCTTTGGGGTCTACACTGAAGCTTTCTTT. Its protein is CASSFGVYTEAFF. Variable domain in full (rest from reference TRBV7-2 and TRBJ1-1): GAGVSQSPSNKVTEKGKDVELRCDPISGHTALYWYRQSLGQGLEFLIYFQGNSAPDKSGLPSDRFSAERTGGSVSTLTIQRTQQEDSAVYLCASSFGVYTEAFFGQGTRLTVV.

This clonotype was seen many times. The V gene is TRBV4-2, the J gene TRBJ2-3, with no clear D. The V gene lost 0 bases and the J gene lost 6 bases, with 16 bases spanning the gap. CDR3 size: 16 residues. Germline values: CDR1 LGHNA, CDR2 YNFKEQ. CDR3 residues: CASSQDRVGGFDTQYF. The CDR3 coding sequence is TGTGCCAGCAGCCAAGATCGTGTTGGTGGGTTTGATACGCAGTATTTT.

V gene TRBV29-1 combines with J gene TRBJ1-1; 7 nucleotides agree with TRBD1. This CDR3 spans 13 amino acids. Germline V CDR1 and CDR2: SQVTM, ANQGSEA. The V gene end was trimmed by 6 bases and the J gene end by 0 bases; junction bases not matched to a gene: 4. CDR3 amino acids: CSVPDRVNTEAFF. The CDR3 nucleotides are TGCAGCGTGCCCGACAGGGTGAACACTGAAGCTTTCTTT.

This rearrangement joins TRBV6-6 to TRBJ2-7; perhaps TRBD1 as D (5 bases). The V gene's germline CDR1 is MNHNY and CDR2 SVGAGI (reference sequence). Trimming took off 7 bases at V and 9 bases at J, with 25 bases between the two ends. The CDR3 contains 15 residues. CDR3: CASTPEAGSPFGQYV. The CDR3 DNA reads as TGTGCCAGCACCCCCGAGGCAGGGTCACCTTTCGGGCAGTACGTC.

This clonotype was counted a few times. V is TRBV7-6 and J is TRBJ2-2, with no clear D. Germline values: CDR1 SGHVS, CDR2 FNYEAQ. CDR3 length: 15 residues. The ends were cut back, 2 bases at V and 5 bases at J, with 12 bases in the middle. The CDR3 DNA follows: TGTGCCAGCAGCTTAACATTGGGGTTGACCGGGGAGCTGTTTTTT. It is translated as CASSLTLGLTGELFF.